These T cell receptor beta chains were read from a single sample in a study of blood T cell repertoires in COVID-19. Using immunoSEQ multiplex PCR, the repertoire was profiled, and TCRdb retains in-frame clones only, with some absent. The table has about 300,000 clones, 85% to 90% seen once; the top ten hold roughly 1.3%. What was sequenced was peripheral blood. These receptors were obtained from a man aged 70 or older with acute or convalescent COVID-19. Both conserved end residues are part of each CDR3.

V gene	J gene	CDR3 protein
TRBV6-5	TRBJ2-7	CASSYTGTGTYEQYF
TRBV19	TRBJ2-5	CASSRQIGETQYF
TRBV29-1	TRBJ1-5	CSVAFSHSNQPQHF
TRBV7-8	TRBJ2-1	CASSLDTGVYNEQFF
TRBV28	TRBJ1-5	CASSPTGLNNQPQHF
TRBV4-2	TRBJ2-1	CASSQDRLAGLFF
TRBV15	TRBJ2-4	CATSRDNGGGAGLAKNIQYF
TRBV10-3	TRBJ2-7	CAISESRSYEQYF
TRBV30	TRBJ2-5	CAWRYGGSETQYF
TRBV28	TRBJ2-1	CASRQGPTKGAKQFF
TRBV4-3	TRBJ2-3	CASSQQPGADTQYF
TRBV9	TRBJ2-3	CASSNRGPASTDTQYF
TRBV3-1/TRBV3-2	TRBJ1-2	CASSSYGTAYGYTF
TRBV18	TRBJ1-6	CASSPGAGRSSPLHF
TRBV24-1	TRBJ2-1	CATSDGGGYNEQFF
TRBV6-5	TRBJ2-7	CASRTGPSYEQYF
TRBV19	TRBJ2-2	CARGSPPGPGAFF
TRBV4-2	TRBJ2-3	CASSRERGGPDTQYF
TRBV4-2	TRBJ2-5	CASSQGGSETQYF
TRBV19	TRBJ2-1	CASSIAGGSYNEQFF
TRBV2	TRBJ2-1	CASLDRGIKNEQFF
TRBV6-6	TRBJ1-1	CASSYRGNTEAFF
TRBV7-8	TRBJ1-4	CASSLRGVQANEKLFF
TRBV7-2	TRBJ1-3	CASSPQGSGNTIYF
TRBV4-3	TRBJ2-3	CASSHLARTGRTDTQYF
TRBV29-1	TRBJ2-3	CSVTGERRSSTDTQYF
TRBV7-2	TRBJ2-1	CASSLYSSFSYNEQFF
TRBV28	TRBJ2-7	CASQFMGGGRVEQYF
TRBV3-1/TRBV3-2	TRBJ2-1	CASSQERVWFYEQFF
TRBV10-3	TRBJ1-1	CAISVGQNTEAFF
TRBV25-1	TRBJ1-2	CASSARGTLGYTF
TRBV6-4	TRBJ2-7	CASSDPVDRETYEQYF
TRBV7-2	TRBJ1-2	CASTLGQGGGYGYTF
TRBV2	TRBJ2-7	CASSAGGGSSYEQYF
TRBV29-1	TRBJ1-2	CSAQGSYGYTF
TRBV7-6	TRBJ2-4	CASSPGTSGRNIQYF
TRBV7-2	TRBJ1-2	CASSETGVENYGYTF
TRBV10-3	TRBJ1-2	CAISESTESGYGYTF
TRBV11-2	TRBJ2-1	CASSSLAGGGENEQFF
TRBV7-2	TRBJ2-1	CASSLGADSSYNEQFF
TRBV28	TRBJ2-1	CASSLPGQGFDEQFF
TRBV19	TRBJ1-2	CASTLFRAGRRYGYTF
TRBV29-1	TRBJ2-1	CSVEVSSGSSYNEQFF
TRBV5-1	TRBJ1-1	CASSLAKGGTEAFF
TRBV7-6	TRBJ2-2	CASSLESAGDTGELFF
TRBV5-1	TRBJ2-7	CASSLVGTGGYEQYF